One sample yielded the 13 T cell receptor beta chains listed below, sequenced in a study of shared clonotypes between healthy human individuals (dated by TCRdb to 2018 to 2021). The protocol used for the library was the immunoSEQ multiplex PCR assay. TCRdb holds this immuneACCESS table with in-frame rearrangements only. Some clones are missing; in checked studies, unresolved V genes explain under half, and the rest has no known cause. Across this sample there are 2 million to 2.5 million clones, with roughly 94% seen only once. 0.1% to 0.15% of the sample belongs to the ten largest clones. Specimen: naive CD4+ T cells sorted from blood. The cell subset or site label for this specimen denotes: CD45RA+ positively selected. The receptors derive from a man aged 18 to 29 in good health.

The gene calls are TRBV5-1 and TRBJ2-7; 8 bases align to TRBD2. Germline CDR1 reads SGHRS; CDR2 reads YFSETQ. J gave up 0 bases and V 7 bases, and 6 bases lay outside the gene matches. The CDR3 totals 14 residues. The CDR3 DNA is TGCGCCAGCGCGTCGGGGGGGCTCTCCTACGAGCAGTACTTC. Protein: CASASGGLSYEQYF.

The V gene is TRBV27, the J gene TRBJ1-1, with 7 positions matching TRBD1. Germline assignment: CDR1 MNHEY and CDR2 SMNVEV (reference sequence). Unmatched junction bases numbered 15, after V lost 6 bases and J lost 11 bases. CDR3 size: 14 residues. CDR3 DNA sequence: TGTGCCAGCAGGCCAACACAGGGGCCTTACTTTGCTTTCTTT. This gives the protein CASRPTQGPYFAFF.

This chain uses TRBV5-4 with TRBJ2-5; 8 positions agree with TRBD2. Trimming cost V 4 bases and J 2 bases; bases outside gene matches: 10. The CDR3 length is 16 residues. Germline-derived CDR1 and CDR2 are SGHNT and YYREEE (reference sequence). CDR3 region: CASSPRGGPPQETQYF. CDR3 bases: TGTGCCAGCAGCCCACGGGGGGGGCCCCCTCAAGAGACCCAGTACTTC.

This clone was detected once. The rearrangement uses TRBV4-1 and TRBJ2-7; D is ambiguous. This CDR3 spans 17 amino acids. Trimming pared 0 bases from V and 0 bases from J, leaving 15 bases between. Germline CDR1 MGHRA, CDR2 YSYEKL. CDR3 amino acids: CASSQDPDSLSSYEQYF. In DNA form, the CDR3 reads TGCGCCAGCAGCCAAGACCCTGACTCGCTGAGCTCCTACGAGCAGTACTTC.

This rearrangement joins TRBV11-2 to TRBJ2-5; 10 bases map to TRBD2. The CDR3 length is 17 residues. Germline lookup yields CDR1 SGHAT and CDR2 FQNNGV. V lost 1 base to trimming and J lost 0 bases; unmatched junction nucleotides: 5. CDR3 coding DNA: TGTGCCAGCAGCTTAGCTATACTAGCGGGGTACCAAGAGACCCAGTACTTC. Protein: CASSLAILAGYQETQYF.

CDR3 in amino acids: CAWNFWNTDTQYF. The CDR3 region has the DNA TGTGCCTGGAATTTCTGGAACACAGATACGCAGTATTTT. This sequence joins TRBV30 and TRBJ2-3; unclear D gene. Trimming left V 4 bases short and J 2 bases short, with 10 bases between. The CDR3 spans 13 residues. Germline CDR1 and CDR2: GTSNPN and SVGIG (reference sequence).

The chain employs TRBV14 and TRBJ2-7; TRBD2 aligns across 8 bases. The CDR3 length is 14 residues. The V and J ends lost 4 bases and 2 bases, in that order; junction bases with no gene match: 4. Germline V lookup: CDR1 SGHDN, CDR2 FVKESK. The CDR3 DNA reads as TGTGCCAGCAGCCGCGCGGGGGGAACCTACGAGCAGTACTTC. Its protein product is CASSRAGGTYEQYF.

This clone showed up just once. The CDR3 DNA follows: TGTGCCAGCAGCGTAGACTCCTTGGGGCAGGGAGTCCCGGGGGAGCAGTACTTC. It yields the protein CASSVDSLGQGVPGEQYF. The genes are TRBV9 and TRBJ2-7; D could derive from TRBD1 or TRBD2 (5 bases each). The V gene lost 0 bases and the J gene lost 7 bases, with 26 bases spanning the gap. Germline loops: CDR1 SGDLS, CDR2 YYNGEE. This CDR3 region has 18 residues.

The J gene is TRBJ2-5, the V gene TRBV30, with 8 bases lining up with TRBD2. The CDR3 is 15 residues long. Losses at the gene ends were 2 bases for V and 5 bases for J; bases not matched to a gene: 10. Germline V gene data show CDR1 as GTSNPN and CDR2 as SVGIG (reference sequence). In nucleotides, the CDR3 is TGTGCCTGGAGTATCCAAGGCGGGGGGAGGGAGACCCAGTACTTC. This encodes CAWSIQGGGRETQYF.

Notes on this clone: This sample also contains other DNA sequences that code for the same CDR3. This sequence joins TRBV5-1 and TRBJ2-5; 7 bases line up with TRBD2. The V and J ends lost 3 bases and 2 bases, in that order; junction bases with no gene match: 1. The CDR3 is 13 amino acids. From germline, CDR1 is SGHRS and CDR2 YFSETQ. Here the CDR3 DNA reads TGCGCCAGCAGCTCGGGGGGACAAGAGACCCAGTACTTC. It specifies CASSSGGQETQYF.

This CDR3 is CASSPRSAGEFGANVLTF. The CDR3 coding sequence is TGCGCCAGCAGCCCGCGGTCAGCGGGAGAATTTGGGGCCAACGTCCTGACTTTC. The rearrangement links TRBV5-1 to TRBJ2-6; 8 bases are shared with TRBD2. Germline V gene sequence: CDR1 SGHRS, CDR2 YFSETQ. The CDR3 is 18 amino acids. V shed 4 bases, J shed 3 bases, and the junction held 12 bases outside the gene matches.

This chain uses TRBV2 with TRBJ2-4; weak D call: TRBD2 (6 bases). Per germline, CDR1 SNHLY and CDR2 FYNNEI. This CDR3 is built from 14 residues. Trimming pared 6 bases from V and 6 bases from J, leaving 15 bases between. The CDR3 is CASSPGDSGNIQYF. The CDR3 DNA reads as TGTGCCAGCAGCCCCGGGGACTCCGGAAACATTCAGTACTTC.

The chain employs TRBV7-2 and TRBJ1-1, with TRBD1 matching over 7 bases. Germline CDR1 SGHTA, CDR2 FQGNSA. The CDR3 is 15 amino acids. J lost 6 bases, V lost 5 bases, and 12 bases had no gene match. This CDR3 is CASSPRGGRWAEAFF. DNA for the CDR3: TGTGCCAGCAGCCCAAGAGGGGGCAGGTGGGCTGAAGCTTTCTTT.